This TCR beta chain was observed in a study of HIV-infected children after antiretroviral therapy interruption. In the study overall: Weeks 0, 48 and 150 were sampled under continuous treatment.

A 3' RACE protocol on RNA, with unique molecular identifiers, produced the TCR library. Each CDR3 protein is one row after TCRdb ran MiXCR on the 3' RACE reads. Of 40,000 to 50,000 distinct CDR3 sequences in the sample, around 4.7% were seen once. This clonotype was seen many times. With 4 bases removed from V and 4 bases from J, the gap between germline ends came to 14 bases. CDR3 length: 14 amino acids. The treatment denotes: PENTA 11 planned treatment interruption arm or continuous ART arm. This sequence joins TRBV12-3 or TRBV12-4 and TRBJ2-7; D perhaps matches TRBD1 (6 bases). Sequencing was performed on CD45RA+ CD4+ T cells from PBMCs, pooled from several time points, taken from a donor given antiretroviral therapy, either interrupted or continuous. As for subset: naive CD4+ CD45RA+ CD45RO- T cells. This TCR derives from a pool of human donors with HIV. The CDR3 is CASSYSHRAYEQYF. The CDR3 DNA follows: TGTGCCAGCAGTTATTCCCACAGGGCATACGAGCAGTACTTC.